This entry lists 6 T cell receptor beta chains sequenced from one sample in a study of CD8 T cells in ankylosing spondylitis. Study-wide findings and caveats: In ankylosing spondylitis blood, a motif of roughly 8 highly homologous TCR beta variants appeared characteristic.

Each CDR3 protein gets one entry after TCRdb re-called the 5' RACE reads with MiXCR. The sample contains 400,000 to 450,000 distinct CDR3 sequences, roughly 15% of which appear only once. These TCRs are of unknown antigen specificity. Input material: blood, either unsorted or a sorted T cell fraction (not recorded which). The source is a male donor with ankylosing spondylitis.

V is TRBV12-3 or TRBV12-4 and J is TRBJ2-1, with a possible D match to TRBD2 (6 bases). Trimming pared 7 bases from V and 1 base from J, leaving 11 bases between. CDR3 size: 14 residues. CDR3 protein: CASISTRSYNEQFF. The CDR3 DNA sequence: TGTGCCAGCATTTCGACTAGATCCTACAATGAGCAGTTCTTC.

This clonotype was detected many times. This chain links TRBV29-1 with TRBJ2-5; D possibly corresponds to TRBD2 (6 bases). This CDR3 has 11 amino acids. Germline values: CDR1 SQVTM, CDR2 ANQGSEA. The CDR3 spells CTTYWGDLRYF. In DNA, the CDR3 is TGCACCACTTATTGGGGGGACCTCCGGTACTTC.

This clonotype was seen at least ten times. The chain employs TRBV11-2 and TRBJ2-7; D unclear. The V end lost 5 bases, the J end lost 5 bases, and 16 bases lay between the germline ends. Germline-derived CDR1 and CDR2 are SGHAT and FQNNGV. This CDR3 comprises 14 residues. The CDR3 spells CASSRLMGGDEQYF. CDR3 nucleotides: TGTGCCAGCAGCCGGCTTATGGGTGGGGACGAGCAGTACTTC.

There are many counts of this clonotype. The V and J genes are TRBV7-2 and TRBJ2-1; D call uncertain. Germline V gives CDR1 SGHTA, CDR2 FQGNSA. V was shortened by 2 bases and J by 10 bases, with 9 bases between the two germline ends. The CDR3 extends over 12 amino acids. CDR3 amino acids: CASSLQLWEQFF. CDR3 DNA: TGTGCCAGCAGCTTACAGCTCTGGGAGCAGTTCTTC.

This CDR3 is CASRAGTSGLQYF. In DNA form, the CDR3 reads TGTGCCAGCAGGGCAGGGACTAGCGGGCTGCAGTACTTC. V and J are TRBV7-2 and TRBJ2-7; 12 bases line up with TRBD2. The V gene's germline CDR1 is SGHTA and CDR2 FQGNSA. This CDR3 region has 13 residues. V was clipped by 6 bases and J by 9 bases; unmatched bases: 6.

This clonotype was seen at least ten times. J is TRBJ2-2 and V is TRBV5-6; TRBD1 is a possible D gene (6 bases). The germline V gene encodes CDR1 SGHDT and CDR2 YYEEEE. Trimming stripped 6 bases from V and 7 bases from J, with 13 bases between. This CDR3 is built from 13 residues. The DNA for the CDR3 is TGTGCCAGCAACACCGGGACACTCGGGGAGCTGTTTTTT. Amino acid sequence: CASNTGTLGELFF.